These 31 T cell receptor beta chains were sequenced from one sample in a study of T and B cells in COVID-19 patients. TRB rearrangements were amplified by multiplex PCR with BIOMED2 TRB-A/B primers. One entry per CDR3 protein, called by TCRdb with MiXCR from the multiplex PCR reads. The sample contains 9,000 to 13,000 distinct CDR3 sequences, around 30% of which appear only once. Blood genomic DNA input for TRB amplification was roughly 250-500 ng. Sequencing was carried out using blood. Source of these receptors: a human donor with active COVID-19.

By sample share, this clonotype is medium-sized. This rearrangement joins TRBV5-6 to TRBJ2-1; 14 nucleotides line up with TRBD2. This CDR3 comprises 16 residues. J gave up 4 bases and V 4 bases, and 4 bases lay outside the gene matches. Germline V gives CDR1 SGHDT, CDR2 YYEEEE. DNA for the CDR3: TGTGCCAGCAGCCTGGGACTAGCGGGGGCGTACAATGAGCAGTTCTTC. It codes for CASSLGLAGAYNEQFF.

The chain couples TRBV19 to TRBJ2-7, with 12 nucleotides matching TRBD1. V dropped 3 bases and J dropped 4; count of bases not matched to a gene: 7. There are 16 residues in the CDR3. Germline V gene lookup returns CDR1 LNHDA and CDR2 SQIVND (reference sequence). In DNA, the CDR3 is TGTGCCAGTAGTATCTTCCGGGACAGGGGGCTTTACGAGCAGTACTTC. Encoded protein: CASSIFRDRGLYEQYF.

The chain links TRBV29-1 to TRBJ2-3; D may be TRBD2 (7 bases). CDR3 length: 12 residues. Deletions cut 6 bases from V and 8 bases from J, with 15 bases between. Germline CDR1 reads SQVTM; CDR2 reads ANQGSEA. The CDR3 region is CSVGGGLGTQYF. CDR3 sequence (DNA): TGCAGCGTGGGGGGGGGGCTGGGTACGCAGTATTTT.

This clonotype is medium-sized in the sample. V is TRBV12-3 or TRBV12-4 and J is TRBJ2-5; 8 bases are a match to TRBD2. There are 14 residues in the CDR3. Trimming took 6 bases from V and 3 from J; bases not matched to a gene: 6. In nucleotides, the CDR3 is TGTGCCAGCAGCCTAACGGGGGGGAAAGAGACCCAGTACTTC. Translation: CASSLTGGKETQYF.

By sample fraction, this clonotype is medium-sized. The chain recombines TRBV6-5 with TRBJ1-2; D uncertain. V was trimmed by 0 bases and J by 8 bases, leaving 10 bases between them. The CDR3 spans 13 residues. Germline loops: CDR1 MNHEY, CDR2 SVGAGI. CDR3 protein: CASSYSTQSGYTF. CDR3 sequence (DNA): TGTGCCAGCAGTTACTCGACACAATCAGGCTACACCTTC.

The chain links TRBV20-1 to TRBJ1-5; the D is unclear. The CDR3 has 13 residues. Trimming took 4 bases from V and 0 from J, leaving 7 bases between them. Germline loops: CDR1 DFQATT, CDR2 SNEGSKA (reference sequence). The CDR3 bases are TGCAGTGCTATTAAGGATAGCAATCAGCCCCAGCATTTT. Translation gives CSAIKDSNQPQHF.

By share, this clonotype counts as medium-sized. DNA of the CDR3: TGTGCCAGTAGTATTAGCGGGGGGGCCGGAGATACGCAGTATTTT. Protein: CASSISGGAGDTQYF. This chain links TRBV19 with TRBJ2-3, with 11 bases matching TRBD2. CDR3 length equals 15 residues. Germline V lookup: CDR1 LNHDA, CDR2 SQIVND (reference sequence). Trimming took 3 bases from V and 5 from J; bases not matched to a gene: 4.

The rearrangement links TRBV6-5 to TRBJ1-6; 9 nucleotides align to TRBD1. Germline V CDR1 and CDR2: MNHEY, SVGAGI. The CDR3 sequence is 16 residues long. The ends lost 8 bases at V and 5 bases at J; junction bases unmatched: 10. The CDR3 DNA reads TGTGCCAGCGGCTTACCGGGACAGGGCCATAATTCACCCCTCCACTTT. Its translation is CASGLPGQGHNSPLHF.

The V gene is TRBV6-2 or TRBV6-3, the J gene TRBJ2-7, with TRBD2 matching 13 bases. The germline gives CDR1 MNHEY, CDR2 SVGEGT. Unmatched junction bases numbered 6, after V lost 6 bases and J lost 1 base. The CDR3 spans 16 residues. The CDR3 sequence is CASRIGLAGESYEQYF. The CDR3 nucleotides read TGTGCCAGCAGGATTGGACTAGCGGGGGAGTCCTACGAGCAGTACTTC.

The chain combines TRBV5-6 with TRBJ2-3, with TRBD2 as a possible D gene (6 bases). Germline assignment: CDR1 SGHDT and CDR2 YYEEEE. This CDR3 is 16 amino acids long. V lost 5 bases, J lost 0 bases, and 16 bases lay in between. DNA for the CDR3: TGTGCCAGCAGTATTGCGGGACTCCCTAGCACAGATACGCAGTATTTT. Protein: CASSIAGLPSTDTQYF.

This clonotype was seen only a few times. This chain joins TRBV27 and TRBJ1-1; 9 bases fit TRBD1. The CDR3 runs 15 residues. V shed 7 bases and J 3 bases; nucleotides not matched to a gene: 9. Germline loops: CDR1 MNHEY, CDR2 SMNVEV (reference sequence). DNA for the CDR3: TGTGCCAGCAAGGAACAGGGGGCAATTGACACTGAAGCTTTCTTT. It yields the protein CASKEQGAIDTEAFF.

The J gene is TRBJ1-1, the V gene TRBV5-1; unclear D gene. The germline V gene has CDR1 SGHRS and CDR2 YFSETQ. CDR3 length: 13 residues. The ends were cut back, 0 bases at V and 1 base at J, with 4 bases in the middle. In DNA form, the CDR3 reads TGCGCCAGCAGCTTGGACCCGAACACTGAAGCTTTCTTT. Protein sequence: CASSLDPNTEAFF.

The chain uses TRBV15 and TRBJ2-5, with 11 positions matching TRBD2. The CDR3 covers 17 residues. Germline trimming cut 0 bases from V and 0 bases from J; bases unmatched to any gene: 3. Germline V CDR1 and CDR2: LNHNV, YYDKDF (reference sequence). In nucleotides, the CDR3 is TGTGCCACCAGCAGAGATGGGGGACTAGCGGACCAAGAGACCCAGTACTTC. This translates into CATSRDGGLADQETQYF.

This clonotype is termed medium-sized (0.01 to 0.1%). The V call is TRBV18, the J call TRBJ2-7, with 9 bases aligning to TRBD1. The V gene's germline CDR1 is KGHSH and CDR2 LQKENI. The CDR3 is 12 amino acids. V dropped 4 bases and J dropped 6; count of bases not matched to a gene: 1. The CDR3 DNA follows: TGTGCCAGCTCACTGGGACAGGGCGAGCAGTACTTC. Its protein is CASSLGQGEQYF.

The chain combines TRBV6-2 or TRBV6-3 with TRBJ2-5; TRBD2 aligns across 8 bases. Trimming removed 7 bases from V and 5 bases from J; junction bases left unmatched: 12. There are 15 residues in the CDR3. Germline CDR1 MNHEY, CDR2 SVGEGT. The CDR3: CASTRAGGPWETQYF. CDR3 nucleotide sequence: TGTGCCAGCACAAGGGCGGGGGGTCCGTGGGAGACCCAGTACTTC.

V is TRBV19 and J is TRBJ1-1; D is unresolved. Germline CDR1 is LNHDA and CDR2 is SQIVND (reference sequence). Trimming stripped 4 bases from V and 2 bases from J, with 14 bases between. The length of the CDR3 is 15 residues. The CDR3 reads CASSSPGLGNTEAFF. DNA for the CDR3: TGTGCCAGTAGTAGTCCGGGTTTGGGTAACACTGAAGCTTTCTTT. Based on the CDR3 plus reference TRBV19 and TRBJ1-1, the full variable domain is DGGITQSPKYLFRKEGQNVTLSCEQNLNHDAMYWYRQDPGQGLRLIYYSQIVNDFQKGDIAEGYSVSREKKESFPLTVTSAQKNPTAFYLCASSSPGLGNTEAFFGQGTRLTVV.

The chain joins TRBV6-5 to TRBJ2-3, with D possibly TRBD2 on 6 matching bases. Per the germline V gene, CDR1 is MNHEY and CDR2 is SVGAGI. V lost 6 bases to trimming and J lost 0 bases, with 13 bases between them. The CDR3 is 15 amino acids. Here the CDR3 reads CASSHGGTSTDTQYF. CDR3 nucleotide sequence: TGTGCCAGCAGCCATGGGGGGACTAGCACAGATACGCAGTATTTT.

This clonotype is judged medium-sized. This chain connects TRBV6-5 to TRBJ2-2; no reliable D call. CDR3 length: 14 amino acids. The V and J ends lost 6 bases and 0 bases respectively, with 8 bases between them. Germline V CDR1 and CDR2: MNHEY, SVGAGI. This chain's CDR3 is CASRRTANTGELFF. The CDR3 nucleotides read TGTGCCAGCAGGCGGACGGCGAACACCGGGGAGCTGTTTTTT.

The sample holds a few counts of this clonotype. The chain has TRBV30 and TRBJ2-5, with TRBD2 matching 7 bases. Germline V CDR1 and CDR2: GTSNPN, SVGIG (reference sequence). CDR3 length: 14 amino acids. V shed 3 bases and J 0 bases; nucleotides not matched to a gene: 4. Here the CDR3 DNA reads TGTGCCTGGAGCCCGGGGGGTAACCAAGAGACCCAGTACTTC. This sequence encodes CAWSPGGNQETQYF.

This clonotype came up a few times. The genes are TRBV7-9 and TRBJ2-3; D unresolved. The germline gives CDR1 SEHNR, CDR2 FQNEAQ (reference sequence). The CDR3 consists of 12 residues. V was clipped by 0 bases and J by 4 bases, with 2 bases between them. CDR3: CASSLAPDTQYF. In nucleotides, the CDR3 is TGTGCCAGCAGCTTAGCCCCAGATACGCAGTATTTT.

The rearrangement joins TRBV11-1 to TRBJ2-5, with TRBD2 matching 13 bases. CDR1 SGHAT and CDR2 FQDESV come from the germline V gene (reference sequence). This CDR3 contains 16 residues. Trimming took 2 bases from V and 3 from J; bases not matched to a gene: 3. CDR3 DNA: TGTGCCAGCAGCTTAACTAGCGGGGGGGCAGAAGAGACCCAGTACTTC. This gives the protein CASSLTSGGAEETQYF.

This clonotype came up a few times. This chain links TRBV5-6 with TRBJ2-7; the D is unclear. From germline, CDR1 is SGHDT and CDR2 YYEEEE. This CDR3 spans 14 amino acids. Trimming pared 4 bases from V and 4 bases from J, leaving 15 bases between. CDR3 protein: CASSLRQTTYEQYF. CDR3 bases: TGTGCCAGCAGCCTGCGACAAACAACGTACGAGCAGTACTTC.

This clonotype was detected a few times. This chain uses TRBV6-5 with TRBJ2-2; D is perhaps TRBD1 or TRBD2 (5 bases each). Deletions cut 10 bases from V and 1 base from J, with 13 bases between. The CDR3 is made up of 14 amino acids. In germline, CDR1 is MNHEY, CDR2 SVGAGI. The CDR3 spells CATPGPRNTGELFF. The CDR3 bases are TGTGCCACGCCGGGACCTAGGAACACCGGGGAGCTGTTTTTT.

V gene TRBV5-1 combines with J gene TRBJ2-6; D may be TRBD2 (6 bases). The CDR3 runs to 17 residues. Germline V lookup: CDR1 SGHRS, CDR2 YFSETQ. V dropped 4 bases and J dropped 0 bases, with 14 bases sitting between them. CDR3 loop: CASSPGVGHSGANVLTF. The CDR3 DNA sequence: TGCGCCAGCAGCCCGGGGGTCGGCCACTCTGGGGCCAACGTCCTGACTTTC.

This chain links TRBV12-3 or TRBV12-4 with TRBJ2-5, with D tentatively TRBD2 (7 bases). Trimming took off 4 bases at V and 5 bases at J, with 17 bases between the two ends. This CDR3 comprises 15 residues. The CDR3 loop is CASSWGPGRGETQYF. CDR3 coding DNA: TGTGCCAGCAGTTGGGGGCCGGGGAGGGGGGAGACCCAGTACTTC.

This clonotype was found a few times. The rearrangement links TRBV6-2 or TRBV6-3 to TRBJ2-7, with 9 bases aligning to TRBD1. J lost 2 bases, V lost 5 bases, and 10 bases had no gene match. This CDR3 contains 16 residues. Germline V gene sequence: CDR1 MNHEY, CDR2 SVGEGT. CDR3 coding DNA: TGTGCCAGCAGTGACTTCGCCGGGACAGGGACCTACGAGCAGTACTTC. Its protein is CASSDFAGTGTYEQYF.

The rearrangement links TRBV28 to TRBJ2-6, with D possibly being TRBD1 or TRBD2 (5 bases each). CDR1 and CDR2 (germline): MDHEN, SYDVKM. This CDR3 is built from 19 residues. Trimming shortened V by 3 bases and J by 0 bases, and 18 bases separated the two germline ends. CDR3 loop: CASSLGVSLEGSGANVLTF. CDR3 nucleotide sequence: TGTGCCAGCAGTTTGGGGGTGAGTCTTGAAGGCTCTGGGGCCAACGTCCTGACTTTC.

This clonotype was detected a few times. DNA of the CDR3: TGTGCCAGCAGCTTTGTTTCCAGCGGGGAAGGTACGCAGTATTTT. Translation gives CASSFVSSGEGTQYF. This chain joins TRBV7-2 and TRBJ2-3; 7 positions match TRBD2. V was clipped by 3 bases and J by 8 bases; unmatched bases: 11. The germline gives CDR1 SGHTA, CDR2 FQGNSA. The CDR3 has 15 residues.

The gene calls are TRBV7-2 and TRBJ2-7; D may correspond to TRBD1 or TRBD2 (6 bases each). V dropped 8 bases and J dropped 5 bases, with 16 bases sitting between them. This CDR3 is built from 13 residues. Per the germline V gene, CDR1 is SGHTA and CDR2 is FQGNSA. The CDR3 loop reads CASSWGAHDEQYF. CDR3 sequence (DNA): TGTGCCAGCTCATGGGGGGCGCACGACGAGCAGTACTTC. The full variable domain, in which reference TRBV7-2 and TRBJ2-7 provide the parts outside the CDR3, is GAGVSQSPSNKVTEKGKDVELRCDPISGHTALYWYRQSLGQGLEFLIYFQGNSAPDKSGLPSDRFSAERTGGSVSTLTIQRTQQEDSAVYLCASSWGAHDEQYFGPGTRLTVT.

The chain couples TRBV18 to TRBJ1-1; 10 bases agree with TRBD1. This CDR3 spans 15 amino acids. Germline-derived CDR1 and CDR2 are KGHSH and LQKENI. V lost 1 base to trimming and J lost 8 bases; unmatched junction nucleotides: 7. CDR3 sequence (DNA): TGTGCCAGCTCACCACAGAGTGACAGGGGGCGCGAAGCTTTCTTT. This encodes CASSPQSDRGREAFF.

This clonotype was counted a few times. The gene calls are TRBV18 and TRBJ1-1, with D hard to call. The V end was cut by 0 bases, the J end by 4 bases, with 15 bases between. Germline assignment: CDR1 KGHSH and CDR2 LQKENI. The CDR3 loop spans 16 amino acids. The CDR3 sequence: CASSPPNKGRSTEAFF. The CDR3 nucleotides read TGTGCCAGCTCACCACCGAATAAAGGGAGAAGCACTGAAGCTTTCTTT.